Below, 15 T cell receptor beta chains from the same sample are listed, as sequenced in a study of T cells in localized non-small cell lung cancer. Here immunoSEQ multiplex PCR was the method, and the copy in TCRdb shows in-frame clones only, minus some. The table shows 37,000 or so clones, with 88% occurring only once. The sample here was peripheral blood, taken before any cancer treatment. These receptors were obtained from a woman aged 40-69 years with stage I lung adenocarcinoma.

The rearrangement links TRBV5-1 to TRBJ2-5, with D hard to call. Trimming took off 2 bases at V and 3 bases at J, with 8 bases between the two ends. The germline V gene encodes CDR1 SGHRS and CDR2 YFSETQ. This CDR3 has 13 amino acids. The CDR3 DNA sequence: TGCGCCAGCAGCTTACAAGGGAAAGAGACCCAGTACTTC. It is translated as CASSLQGKETQYF.

The V gene is TRBV2, the J gene TRBJ2-3; D is possibly TRBD2 (5 bases). The CDR3 sequence is 13 residues long. V lost 8 bases and J 3 bases, leaving 12 bases between the germline ends. CDR1 and CDR2 from the germline V gene are SNHLY and FYNNEI. CDR3 residues: CASRGRKTDTQYF. The DNA of the CDR3 is TGTGCCAGCCGCGGGCGGAAAACAGATACGCAGTATTTT.

The chain links TRBV7-2 to TRBJ1-5; possible D gene TRBD1, 6 bases. V gave up 1 base and J gave up 5 bases, with 12 bases separating them. The CDR3 consists of 15 residues. Per germline, CDR1 SGHTA and CDR2 FQGNSA. Written as DNA, the CDR3 is TGTGCCAGCAGCTTAGTTGGAGGGGGATATCAGCCCCAGCATTTT. Residues: CASSLVGGGYQPQHF. Based on the CDR3 plus reference TRBV7-2 and TRBJ1-5, the full variable domain is GAGVSQSPSNKVTEKGKDVELRCDPISGHTALYWYRQSLGQGLEFLIYFQGNSAPDKSGLPSDRFSAERTGGSVSTLTIQRTQQEDSAVYLCASSLVGGGYQPQHFGDGTRLSIL.

The rearrangement links TRBV6-1 to TRBJ1-1, with D unclear. V was clipped by 6 bases and J by 2 bases, with 13 bases between them. The length of the CDR3 is 14 residues. CDR1 MNHNS and CDR2 SASEGT come from the germline V gene. CDR3 sequence: CASSVSGLNTEAFF. CDR3 nucleotides: TGTGCCAGCAGCGTATCCGGTCTCAACACTGAAGCTTTCTTT.

The chain links TRBV5-1 to TRBJ2-1; possibly TRBD1 or TRBD2 for D (5 bases each). The CDR3 length is 16 residues. V shed 0 bases and J shed 0 bases, with 10 bases lying between them. Germline V CDR1 and CDR2: SGHRS, YFSETQ. DNA of the CDR3: TGCGCCAGCAGCTTGGCCGGGGCAAGCTCCTACAATGAGCAGTTCTTC. Translating gives CASSLAGASSYNEQFF. The full variable domain, with the rest looked up from reference TRBV5-1 and TRBJ2-1, is KAGVTQTPRYLIKTRGQQVTLSCSPISGHRSVSWYQQTPGQGLQFLFEYFSETQRNKGNFPGRFSGRQFSNSRSEMNVSTLELGDSALYLCASSLAGASSYNEQFFGPGTRLTVL.

V and J are TRBV5-8 and TRBJ2-5; 7 bases align to TRBD1. The CDR3 sequence is 17 residues long. From germline, CDR1 is SGHTS and CDR2 YDEGEE. V lost 2 bases, J lost 5 bases, and 15 bases stayed unmatched. The CDR3 nucleotides read TGTGCCAGCAGCTTTACTGTAGACAGGGACGAAAGGGAGACCCAGTACTTC. Its translation is CASSFTVDRDERETQYF.

The chain carries TRBV6-6 and TRBJ2-7; TRBD2 might be the D (6 bases). This CDR3 is 13 amino acids long. Germline loops: CDR1 MNHNY, CDR2 SVGAGI (reference sequence). Trimming took off 6 bases at V and 10 bases at J, with 19 bases between the two ends. The CDR3 sequence is CASSSHLAPSQYF. The DNA of the CDR3 is TGTGCCAGCAGCTCCCACCTAGCGCCTTCCCAGTACTTC.

This clone came up a few times. The chain links TRBV7-2 to TRBJ2-5, with D maybe TRBD1 (5 bases). This CDR3 has 15 residues. Deletions cut 6 bases from V and 2 bases from J, with 16 bases between. From germline, CDR1 is SGHTA and CDR2 FQGNSA. CDR3: CASRITGLRQETQYF. The CDR3 DNA reads TGTGCCAGCAGAATAACAGGCCTAAGACAAGAGACCCAGTACTTC.

The chain couples TRBV2 to TRBJ2-1; the D gene is possibly TRBD1 (5 bases). CDR3 length: 16 amino acids. From germline, CDR1 is SNHLY and CDR2 FYNNEI. V lost 3 bases and J 5 bases, leaving 17 bases between the germline ends. CDR3 DNA sequence: TGTGCCAGCAGTGAGGGCCTCCGTACAGGACACAATGAGCAGTTCTTC. It encodes CASSEGLRTGHNEQFF. Drawing the rest from reference TRBV2 and TRBJ2-1, the complete variable domain is EPEVTQTPSHQVTQMGQEVILRCVPISNHLYFYWYRQILGQKVEFLVSFYNNEISEKSEIFDDQFSVERPDGSNFTLKIRSTKLEDSAMYFCASSEGLRTGHNEQFFGPGTRLTVL.

The V call is TRBV28, the J call TRBJ2-7, with 9 bases aligning to TRBD1. This CDR3 is built from 15 residues. V shed 3 bases and J 4 bases; nucleotides not matched to a gene: 7. The germline V gene encodes CDR1 MDHEN and CDR2 SYDVKM. In DNA form, the CDR3 reads TGTGCCAGCAGTTTGGGTCCGGGACAGGGATACGAGCAGTACTTC. The encoded protein is CASSLGPGQGYEQYF.

The chain employs TRBV11-3 and TRBJ2-2, with D possibly matching TRBD2 (6 bases). The CDR3 contains 13 residues. Trimming took 4 bases from V and 5 from J, leaving 8 bases between them. Germline V gene lookup returns CDR1 SGHNT and CDR2 YENEEA. The CDR3 nucleotides are TGTGCCAGCAGCTCCCGGGAGACCGGGGAGCTGTTTTTT. It translates to CASSSRETGELFF.

The V call is TRBV4-1, the J call TRBJ2-7; D gene unclear. Trimming cost V 1 base and J 4 bases, with 14 bases left between them. Germline V gives CDR1 MGHRA, CDR2 YSYEKL. This CDR3 has 15 amino acids. CDR3 amino acids: CASSQGNAVSYEQYF. In nucleotides, the CDR3 is TGCGCCAGCAGCCAAGGAAATGCAGTTTCTTACGAGCAGTACTTC.

This chain connects TRBV7-9 to TRBJ2-2, with a possible D match to TRBD1 (5 bases). Per germline, CDR1 SEHNR and CDR2 FQNEAQ (reference sequence). The CDR3 extends over 12 amino acids. Trimming removed 5 bases from V and 8 bases from J, with 9 bases in between. CDR3 in amino acids: CASSLQGGELFF. The CDR3 DNA reads TGTGCCAGCAGCCTTCAGGGTGGGGAGCTGTTTTTT.

This rearrangement joins TRBV5-1 to TRBJ2-7; the D gene is possibly TRBD2 (6 bases). Germline assignment: CDR1 SGHRS and CDR2 YFSETQ. The CDR3 runs 15 residues. Trimming left V 4 bases short and J 5 bases short, with 19 bases between. In nucleotides, the CDR3 is TGCGCCAGCAGCGTGGGAGGAGGGGCGAACCACGAGCAGTACTTC. This codes for CASSVGGGANHEQYF.

This chain links TRBV19 with TRBJ1-1, with TRBD1 matching 8 bases. This CDR3 contains 13 residues. The junction had 8 bases not matched to a gene; V was cut back by 3 bases and J by 11 bases. Per germline, CDR1 LNHDA and CDR2 SQIVND (reference sequence). In nucleotides, the CDR3 is TGTGCCAGTAGTATGGGACAGGTCCTAACGGCTTTCTTT. This translates into CASSMGQVLTAFF. Based on the CDR3 plus reference TRBV19 and TRBJ1-1, the full variable domain is DGGITQSPKYLFRKEGQNVTLSCEQNLNHDAMYWYRQDPGQGLRLIYYSQIVNDFQKGDIAEGYSVSREKKESFPLTVTSAQKNPTAFYLCASSMGQVLTAFFGQGTRLTVV.